This TCR beta chain stems from a study of beta chain features in type 1 diabetes. The CDR3 is 16 amino acids. Germline V lookup: CDR1 SGHNT, CDR2 YYREEE (reference sequence). Trimming removed 4 bases at V and 7 bases at J, with 21 bases between. This clone showed up many times. Expressed TCRB transcripts were sequenced after all isolated RNA was converted to cDNA. Assay: immunoSEQ multiplex PCR; the TCRdb copy retains only in-frame clones and omits some. The data show about 620,000 clones, with about a sixth seen just once and under 0.095% held by the top ten. The rearrangement links TRBV5-4 to TRBJ2-4, with D possibly matching TRBD2 (6 bases). Material for sequencing was naive CD4+ T cells from blood. This TCR was sampled from a man in his late teens or twenties in good health. The CDR3 spells CASSRRASVPGNIQYF. In DNA, the CDR3 is TGTGCCAGCAGCCGAAGAGCTAGCGTCCCAGGCAACATTCAGTACTTC.